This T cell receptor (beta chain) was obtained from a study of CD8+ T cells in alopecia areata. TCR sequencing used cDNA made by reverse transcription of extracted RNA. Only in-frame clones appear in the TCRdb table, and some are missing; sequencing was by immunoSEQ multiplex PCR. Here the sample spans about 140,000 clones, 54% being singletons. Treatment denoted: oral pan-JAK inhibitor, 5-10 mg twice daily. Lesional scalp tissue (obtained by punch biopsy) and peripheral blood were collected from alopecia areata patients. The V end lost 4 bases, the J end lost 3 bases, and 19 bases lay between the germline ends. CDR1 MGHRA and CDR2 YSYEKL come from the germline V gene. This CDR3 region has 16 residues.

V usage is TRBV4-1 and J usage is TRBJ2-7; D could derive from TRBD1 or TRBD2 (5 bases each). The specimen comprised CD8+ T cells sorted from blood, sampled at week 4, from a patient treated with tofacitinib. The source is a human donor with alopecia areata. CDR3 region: CASSLRGTPAVYEQYF. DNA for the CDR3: TGCGCCAGCAGCCTCCGGGGCACTCCGGCTGTCTACGAGCAGTACTTC.